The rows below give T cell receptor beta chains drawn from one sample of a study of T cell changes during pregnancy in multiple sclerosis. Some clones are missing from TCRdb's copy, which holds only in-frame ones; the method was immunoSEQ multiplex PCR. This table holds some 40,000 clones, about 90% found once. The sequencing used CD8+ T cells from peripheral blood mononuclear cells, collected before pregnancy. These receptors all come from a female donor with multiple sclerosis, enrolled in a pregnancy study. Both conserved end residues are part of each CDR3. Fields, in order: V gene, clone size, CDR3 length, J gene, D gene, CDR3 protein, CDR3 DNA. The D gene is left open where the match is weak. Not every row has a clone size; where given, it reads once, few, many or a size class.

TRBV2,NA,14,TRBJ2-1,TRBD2,CASSALAGAIEQFF,TGTGCCAGCAGTGCCCTAGCGGGAGCTATTGAGCAGTTCTTC
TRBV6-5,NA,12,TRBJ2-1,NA,CASGGARNEQFF,TGTGCCAGCGGGGGGGCCCGTAATGAGCAGTTCTTC
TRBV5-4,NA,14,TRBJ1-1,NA,CASSPTIMNTEAFF,TGTGCCAGCAGCCCCACAATTATGAACACTGAAGCTTTCTTT
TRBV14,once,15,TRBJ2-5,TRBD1,CASSHRGLSQETQYF,TGTGCCAGCAGCCACAGGGGGCTGAGTCAAGAGACCCAGTACTTC
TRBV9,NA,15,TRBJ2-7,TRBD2,CASSPDGRVSYEQYF,TGTGCCAGCAGCCCTGACGGGAGGGTAAGCTACGAGCAGTACTTC
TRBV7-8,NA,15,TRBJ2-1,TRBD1,CASSSGQGIGNEQFF,TGTGCCAGCAGCTCGGGACAGGGTATCGGCAATGAGCAGTTCTTC
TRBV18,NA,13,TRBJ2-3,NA,CASSPLRGDTQYF,TGTGCCAGCTCACCACTAAGGGGAGATACGCAGTATTTT
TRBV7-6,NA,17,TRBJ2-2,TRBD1,CASSYLQGAGNTGELFF,TGTGCCAGCAGCTACCTACAGGGGGCGGGGAACACCGGGGAGCTGTTTTTT
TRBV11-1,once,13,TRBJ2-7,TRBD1,CASSLRTGLEQYF,TGTGCCAGCAGCCTACGGACAGGGCTCGAGCAGTACTTC
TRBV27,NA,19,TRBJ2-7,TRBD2,CASSLFPPVLAGVIYEQYF,TGTGCCAGCAGTTTATTTCCTCCCGTGTTAGCGGGAGTCATCTACGAGCAGTACTTC
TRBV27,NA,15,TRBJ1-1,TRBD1,CASSLSPGGNTEAFF,TGTGCCAGCAGTTTATCCCCAGGGGGCAACACTGAAGCTTTCTTT
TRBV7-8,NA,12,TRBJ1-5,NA,CASSLRGRPQHF,TGTGCCAGCAGCTTACGCGGTCGGCCCCAGCATTTT
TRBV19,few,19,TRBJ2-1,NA,CASTGSHRGLGGGKNEQFF,TGTGCCAGTACCGGCTCCCACAGGGGTCTAGGCGGGGGGAAGAATGAGCAGTTCTTC
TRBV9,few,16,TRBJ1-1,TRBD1,CASSSNTDRGNTEAFF,TGTGCCAGCAGCTCGAATACGGACAGGGGGAACACTGAAGCTTTCTTT
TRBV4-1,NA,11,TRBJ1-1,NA,CASSQGREAFF,TGCGCCAGCAGCCAAGGCCGAGAGGCTTTCTTT
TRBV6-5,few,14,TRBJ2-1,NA,CASSSGLDYNEQFF,TGTGCCAGCAGTTCGGGACTCGACTACAATGAGCAGTTCTTC
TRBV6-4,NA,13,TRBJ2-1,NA,CASSPDSEYEQFF,TGTGCCAGCAGCCCGGACAGCGAATATGAGCAGTTCTTC
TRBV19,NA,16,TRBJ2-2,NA,CASIPTDKGLAGELFF,TGTGCCAGTATCCCGACAGACAAAGGTTTAGCCGGGGAGCTGTTTTTT
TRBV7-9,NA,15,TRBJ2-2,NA,CARLLTEKNTGELFF,TGTGCCAGGTTACTAACCGAGAAGAACACCGGGGAGCTGTTTTTT
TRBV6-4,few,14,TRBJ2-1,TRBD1,CASSEQGGGNEQFF,TGTGCCAGCAGTGAACAGGGGGGAGGCAATGAGCAGTTCTTC
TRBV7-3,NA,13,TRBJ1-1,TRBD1,CASSVTGEAKAFF,TGTGCCAGCAGCGTCACAGGGGAGGCTAAAGCTTTCTTT
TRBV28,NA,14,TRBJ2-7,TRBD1,CASSLGTGLWEQYF,TGTGCCAGCAGTTTAGGGACAGGGCTTTGGGAGCAGTACTTC
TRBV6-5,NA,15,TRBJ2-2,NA,CASSYGWLNTGELFF,TGTGCCAGCAGTTACGGCTGGCTTAACACCGGGGAGCTGTTTTTT
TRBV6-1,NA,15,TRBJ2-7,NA,CASSGPSPSSYEQYF,TGTGCCAGCAGCGGCCCTAGTCCTAGCTCCTACGAGCAGTACTTC
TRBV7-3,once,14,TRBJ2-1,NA,CASSLTSGDNEQFF,TGTGCCAGCAGCTTAACTAGCGGAGACAATGAGCAGTTCTTC
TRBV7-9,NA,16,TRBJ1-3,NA,CASSHPGTEGGNTIYF,TGTGCCAGCAGCCACCCCGGGACTGAGGGTGGAAACACCATATATTTT
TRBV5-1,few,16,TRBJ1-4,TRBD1,CASSFSVGTGVEKLFF,TGCGCCAGCAGCTTCAGTGTGGGGACAGGGGTTGAAAAACTGTTTTTT
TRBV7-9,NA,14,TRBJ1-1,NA,CASSPPVRETEAFF,TGTGCCAGCAGCCCCCCGGTCAGGGAAACTGAAGCTTTCTTT
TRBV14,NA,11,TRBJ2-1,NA,CASSQSNEQFF,TGTGCCAGCAGCCAATCGAATGAGCAGTTCTTC
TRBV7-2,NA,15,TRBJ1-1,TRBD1,CASSLGQGATGEAFF,TGTGCCAGCAGCTTAGGTCAGGGGGCGACGGGGGAAGCTTTCTTT
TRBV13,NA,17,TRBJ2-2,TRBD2,CASSLAAGTSEHRGAVF,TGTGCCAGCAGCTTAGCCGCCGGGACTAGCGAACACCGGGGAGCTGTTTTT
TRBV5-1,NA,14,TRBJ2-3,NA,CASSPGTSTDTQYF,TGCGCCAGCAGCCCGGGGACTAGCACAGATACGCAGTATTTT
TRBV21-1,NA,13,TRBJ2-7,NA,CASSIGQGNEQYF,TGTGCCAGCAGCATTGGACAGGGCAACGAGCAGTACTTC
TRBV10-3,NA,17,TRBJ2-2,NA,CAISGYPDGNYTGELFF,TGTGCCATCAGTGGGTACCCTGACGGGAACTACACCGGGGAGCTGTTTTTT
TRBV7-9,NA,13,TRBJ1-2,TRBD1,CASSIQGAYGYTF,TGTGCCAGCAGCATACAGGGGGCCTATGGCTACACCTTC